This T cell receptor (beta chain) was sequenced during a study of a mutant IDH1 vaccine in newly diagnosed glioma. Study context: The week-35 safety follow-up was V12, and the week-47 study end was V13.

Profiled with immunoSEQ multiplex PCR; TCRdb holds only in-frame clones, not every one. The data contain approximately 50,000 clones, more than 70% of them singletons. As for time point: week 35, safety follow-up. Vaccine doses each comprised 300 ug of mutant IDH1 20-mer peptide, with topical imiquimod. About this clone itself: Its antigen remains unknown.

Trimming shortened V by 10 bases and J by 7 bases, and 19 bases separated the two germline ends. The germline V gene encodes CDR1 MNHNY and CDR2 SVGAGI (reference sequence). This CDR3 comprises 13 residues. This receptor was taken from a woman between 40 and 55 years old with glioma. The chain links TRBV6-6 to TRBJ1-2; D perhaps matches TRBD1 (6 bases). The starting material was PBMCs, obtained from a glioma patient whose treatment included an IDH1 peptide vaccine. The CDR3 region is CATLRGYGGGYTF. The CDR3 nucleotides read TGTGCCACCCTAAGGGGGTACGGGGGTGGCTACACCTTC.